Detailed here is one T cell receptor (beta chain). Its specificity is unknown. The CDR3 has 18 residues. Trimming removed 4 bases from V and 4 bases from J; junction bases left unmatched: 13. Germline V gene data show CDR1 as SGHVS and CDR2 as FNYEAQ. The authors' processing: ImmunoSEQ yielded junction-only sequences lacking quality scores, so filtering differed. Clones were sequenced by immunoSEQ multiplex PCR, and TCRdb holds only the in-frame ones, with some missing. Clone size and V and J calls were adopted from that table, with D and trimming inferred from the DNA. The table records fewer than 800,000 clones, 92% of them present only once. Terminally differentiated effector memory CD45RA+ cells were excluded from the naive CD8 cells, which were CD45RO-negative and positively selected for CCR7. The data belong to a study of shared clonotypes between healthy human individuals. About the research overall: CD4 naive and CD4 memory each took three plates per donor, while CD8 naive took two and CD8 memory one.

Study results and caveats: In a handful of donors, around 5% of naive CD4 clonotypes appeared in common. Across subsets, estimated richness was generally greater for naive than for memory populations.

The sequence derives from a man aged 30 to 39 in good health. The source material was naive CD8+ T cells sorted from blood. V usage is TRBV7-6 and J usage is TRBJ2-2; 9 bases map to TRBD2. In DNA form, the CDR3 reads TGTGCCAGCAGCTCGTACCCCGGGACTAGCCTAAGCACCGGGGAGCTGTTTTTT. Protein product: CASSSYPGTSLSTGELFF.